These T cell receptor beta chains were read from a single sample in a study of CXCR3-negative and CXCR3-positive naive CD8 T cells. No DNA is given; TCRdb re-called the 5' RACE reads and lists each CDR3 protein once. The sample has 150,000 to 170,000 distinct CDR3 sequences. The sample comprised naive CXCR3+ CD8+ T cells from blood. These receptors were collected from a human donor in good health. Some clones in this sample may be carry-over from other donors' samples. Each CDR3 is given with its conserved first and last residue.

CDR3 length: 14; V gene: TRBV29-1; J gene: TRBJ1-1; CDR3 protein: CSATRQVFGAEAFF
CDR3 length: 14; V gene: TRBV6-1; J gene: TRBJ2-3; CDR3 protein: CASREQGGTDTQYF
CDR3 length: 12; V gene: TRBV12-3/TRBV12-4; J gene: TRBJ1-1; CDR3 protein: CASSYPVTEAFF
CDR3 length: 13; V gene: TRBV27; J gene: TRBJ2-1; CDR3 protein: CASSLQGAYEQFF
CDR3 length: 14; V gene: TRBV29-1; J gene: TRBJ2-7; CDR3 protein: CSVEEGELVGEQYF
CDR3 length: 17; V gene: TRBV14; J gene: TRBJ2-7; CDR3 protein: CASSHQEWVGHTYEQYF
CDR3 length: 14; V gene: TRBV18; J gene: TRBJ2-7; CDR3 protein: CASSPGTGAYEQYF
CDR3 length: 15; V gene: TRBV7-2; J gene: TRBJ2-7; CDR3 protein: CASRSPGQGASEQYF
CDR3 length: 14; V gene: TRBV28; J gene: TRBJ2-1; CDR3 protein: CASSLPRREDEQFF
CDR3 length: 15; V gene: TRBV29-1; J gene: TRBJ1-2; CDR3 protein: CSVEDQADRNYGYTF
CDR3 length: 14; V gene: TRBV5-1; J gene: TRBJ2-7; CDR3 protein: CASSFGTGNYEQYF
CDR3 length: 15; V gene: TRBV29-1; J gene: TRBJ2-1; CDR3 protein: CSVDQLGSSYNEQFF
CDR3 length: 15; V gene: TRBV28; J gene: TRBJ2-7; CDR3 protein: CASSSPGLAFIEQYF
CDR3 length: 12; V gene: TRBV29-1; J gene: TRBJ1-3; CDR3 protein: CSVVAPGNTIYF
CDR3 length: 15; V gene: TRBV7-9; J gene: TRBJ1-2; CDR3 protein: CASSLDAGQDYGYTF
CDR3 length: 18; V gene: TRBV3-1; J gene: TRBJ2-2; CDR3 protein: CASSHGLAGVAYTGELFF
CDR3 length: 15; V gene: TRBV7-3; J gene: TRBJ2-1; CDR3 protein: CASSPDSTSGNEQFF
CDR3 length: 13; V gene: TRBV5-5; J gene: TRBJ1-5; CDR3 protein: CASSWTGGQPQHF
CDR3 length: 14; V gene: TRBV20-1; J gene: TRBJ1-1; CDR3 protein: CSARDLSGGSEAFF
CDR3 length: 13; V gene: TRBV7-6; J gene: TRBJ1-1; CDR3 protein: CASSLGQGPIAFF
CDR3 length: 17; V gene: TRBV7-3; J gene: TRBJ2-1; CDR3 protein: CASSLSGTGGPSNEQFF
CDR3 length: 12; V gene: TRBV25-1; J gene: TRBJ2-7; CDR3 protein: CASSVQGYEQYF
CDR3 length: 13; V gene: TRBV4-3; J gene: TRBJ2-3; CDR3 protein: CASSQVRGYTQYF
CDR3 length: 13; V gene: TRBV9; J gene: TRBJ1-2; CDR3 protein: CASSVVSASGYTF
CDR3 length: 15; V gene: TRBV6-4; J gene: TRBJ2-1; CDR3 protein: CASSDPTGDHNEQFF
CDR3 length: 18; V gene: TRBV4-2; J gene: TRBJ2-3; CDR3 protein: CASSQDMGRTTSTDTQYF
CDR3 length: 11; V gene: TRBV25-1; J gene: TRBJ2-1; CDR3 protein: CASSEVDEQFF
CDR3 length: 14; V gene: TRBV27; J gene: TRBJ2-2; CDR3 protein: CASGPGLVIGELFF
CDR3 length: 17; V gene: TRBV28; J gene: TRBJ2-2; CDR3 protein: CASSTPAVVPRAGELFF
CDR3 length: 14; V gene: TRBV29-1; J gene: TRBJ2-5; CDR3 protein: CSVDYGAFQETQYF
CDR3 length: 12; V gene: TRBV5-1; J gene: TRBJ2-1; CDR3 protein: CATQAGPNEQFF
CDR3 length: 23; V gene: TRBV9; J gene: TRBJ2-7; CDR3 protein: CASSVDWSDLAGAGGLELYEQYF
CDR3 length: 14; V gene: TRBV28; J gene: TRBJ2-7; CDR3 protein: CASSPGTPTYEQYF
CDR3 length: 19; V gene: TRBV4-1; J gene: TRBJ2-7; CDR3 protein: CASSSYPGRVDLSSYEQYF
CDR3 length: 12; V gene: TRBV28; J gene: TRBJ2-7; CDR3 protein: CASSFVGAGQYF
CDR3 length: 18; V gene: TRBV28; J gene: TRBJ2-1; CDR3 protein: CASSRPPPIAGVTIEQFF
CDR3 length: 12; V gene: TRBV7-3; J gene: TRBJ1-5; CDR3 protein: CASRRANQPQHF
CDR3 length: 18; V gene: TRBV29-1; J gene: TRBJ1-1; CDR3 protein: CSVEGPPRGRVSNTEAFF
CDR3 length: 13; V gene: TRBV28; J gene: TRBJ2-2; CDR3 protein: CASTGTNTGELFF
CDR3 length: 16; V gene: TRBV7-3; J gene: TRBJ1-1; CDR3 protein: CASSLSQPGQGTEAFF
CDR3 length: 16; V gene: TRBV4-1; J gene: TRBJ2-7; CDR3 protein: CASSQDQSEGHYEQYF
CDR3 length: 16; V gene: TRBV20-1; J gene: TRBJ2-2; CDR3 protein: CSATKRGRLNTGELFF
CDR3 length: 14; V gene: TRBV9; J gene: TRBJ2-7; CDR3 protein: CASSVEGGSYEQYF
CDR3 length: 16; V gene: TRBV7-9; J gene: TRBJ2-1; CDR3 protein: CASSPGRGKHYNEQFF
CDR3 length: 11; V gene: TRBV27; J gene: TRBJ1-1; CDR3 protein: CASSSGLRAFF
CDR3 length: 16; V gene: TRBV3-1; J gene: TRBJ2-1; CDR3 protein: CASSQEELAGYNEQFF
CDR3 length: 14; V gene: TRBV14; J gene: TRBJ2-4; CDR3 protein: CASSQEPGWDIQYF
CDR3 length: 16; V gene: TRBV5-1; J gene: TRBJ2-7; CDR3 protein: CASSPDVARVFYEQYF
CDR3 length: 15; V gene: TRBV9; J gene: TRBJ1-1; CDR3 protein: CASSVDGTPNTEAFF
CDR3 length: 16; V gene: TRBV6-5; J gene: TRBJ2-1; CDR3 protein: CASSYSPGVPHNEQFF
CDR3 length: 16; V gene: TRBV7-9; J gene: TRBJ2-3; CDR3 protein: CASSLGGLLSTDTQYF